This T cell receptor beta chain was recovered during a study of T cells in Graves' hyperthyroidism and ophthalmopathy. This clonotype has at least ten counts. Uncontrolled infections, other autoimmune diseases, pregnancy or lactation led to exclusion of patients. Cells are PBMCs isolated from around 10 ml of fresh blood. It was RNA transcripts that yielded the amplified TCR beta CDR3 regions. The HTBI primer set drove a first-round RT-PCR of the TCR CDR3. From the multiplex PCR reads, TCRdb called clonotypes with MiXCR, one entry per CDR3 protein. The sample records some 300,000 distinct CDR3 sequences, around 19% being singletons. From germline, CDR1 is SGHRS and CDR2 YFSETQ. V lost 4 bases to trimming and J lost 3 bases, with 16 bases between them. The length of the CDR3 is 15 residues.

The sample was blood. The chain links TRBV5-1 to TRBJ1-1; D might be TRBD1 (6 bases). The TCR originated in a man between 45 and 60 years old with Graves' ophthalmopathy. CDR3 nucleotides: TGCGCCAGCAGCCCTGGCGGGGGGGCCGACACTGAAGCTTTCTTT. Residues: CASSPGGGADTEAFF.